This T cell receptor beta chain was observed in a study of control samples from healthy donors and cancer patients. TCRdb's table, derived via immunoSEQ multiplex PCR, lists solely in-frame clones and lacks some. The repertoire holds 400,000 to 500,000 clones, with 90% as singletons. CDR3 length equals 15 residues. CDR1 SEHNR and CDR2 FQNEAQ come from the germline V gene (reference sequence). Unmatched junction bases numbered 8, after V lost 1 base and J lost 12 bases. The receptor was isolated from a man aged 40-55 years with head and neck cancer. This sequence joins TRBV7-9 and TRBJ2-4; 11 nucleotides agree with TRBD1. The sequenced material came from PBMCs. The CDR3 spells CASSLGPPGQGDQYF. The DNA for the CDR3 is TGTGCCAGCAGCTTAGGGCCCCCGGGACAGGGGGATCAGTACTTC.